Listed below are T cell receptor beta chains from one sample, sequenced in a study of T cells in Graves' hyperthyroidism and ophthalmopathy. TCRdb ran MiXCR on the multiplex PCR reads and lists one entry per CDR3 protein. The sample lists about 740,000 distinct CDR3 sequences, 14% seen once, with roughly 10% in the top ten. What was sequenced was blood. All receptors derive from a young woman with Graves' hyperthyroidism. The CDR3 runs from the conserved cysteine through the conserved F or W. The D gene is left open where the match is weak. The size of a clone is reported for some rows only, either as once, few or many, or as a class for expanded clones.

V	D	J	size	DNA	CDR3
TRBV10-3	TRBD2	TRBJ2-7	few	TGTGCCATCAGTGGGCGGGAGAAACCCAACGAGCAGTACTTC	CAISGREKPNEQYF
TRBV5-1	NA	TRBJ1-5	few	TGCGCCAGCAGCTTTACTCCTCATCAGCCCCAGCATTTT	CASSFTPHQPQHF
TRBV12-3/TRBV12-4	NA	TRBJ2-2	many	TGTGCCAGCAGTCCCAGGGGCATCCTGAACACCGGGGAGCTGTTTTTT	CASSPRGILNTGELFF
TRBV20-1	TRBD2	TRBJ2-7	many	TGCAGTGCTAGTGGATCAGCGGGGCCCCTCAACGAGCAGTACTTC	CSASGSAGPLNEQYF
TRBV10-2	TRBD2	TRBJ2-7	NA	TGCGCCAGCAGTGAGATAAATAGCGGGCACTCCTACGAGCAGTACTTC	CASSEINSGHSYEQYF
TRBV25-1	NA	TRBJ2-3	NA	TGTGCCAGCAGTGGGGGACGAGACACAGGTACGCAGTATTTT	CASSGGRDTGTQYF
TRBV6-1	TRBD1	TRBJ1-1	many	TGTGCCAGCAGTTTGACAGGGGGGTACAACACTGAAGCTTTCTTT	CASSLTGGYNTEAFF
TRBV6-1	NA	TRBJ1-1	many	TGTGCCAGCAGTGAATTTGGGGTTTCGGGCACTGAAGCTTTCTTT	CASSEFGVSGTEAFF
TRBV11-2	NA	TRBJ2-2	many	TGTGCCAGCAGCTCAGAACCGGTTCTCACCGGGGAGCTGTTTTTT	CASSSEPVLTGELFF
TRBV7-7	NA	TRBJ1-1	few	TGTGCCAGCAGCTTGGTAGCGGGGCGCGAAGCTTTCTTT	CASSLVAGREAFF
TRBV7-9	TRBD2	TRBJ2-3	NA	TGTGCCAGCAGTCCTAGCGGGAGTTGGTCAGATACGCAGTATTTT	CASSPSGSWSDTQYF
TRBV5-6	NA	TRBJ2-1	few	TGTGCCAGCAGCTCCCCTGAGGATGAGCAGTTCTTC	CASSSPEDEQFF
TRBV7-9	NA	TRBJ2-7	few	TGTGCCAGCAGCTTAGTCGCAGTTTCCTACGAGCAGTACTTC	CASSLVAVSYEQYF
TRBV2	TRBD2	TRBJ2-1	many	TGTGCCAGCAGCCCCCTGACAGCGGGAGGGCTCAGCTCCTACAATGAGCAGTTCTTC	CASSPLTAGGLSSYNEQFF
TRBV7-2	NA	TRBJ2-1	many	TGTGCCAGCAGCTTAGGGGGACCCTCCAATGAGCAGTTCTTC	CASSLGGPSNEQFF
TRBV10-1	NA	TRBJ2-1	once	TGCGCCAGAAATGGGGATGAAGGGGTAGATGAGCAGTTCTTC	CARNGDEGVDEQFF
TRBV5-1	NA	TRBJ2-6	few	TGCGCCAGCAGCCAGGAGGAGTTGGGGGTCCTGACTTTC	CASSQEELGVLTF
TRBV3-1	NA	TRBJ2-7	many	TGTGCCAGCAGGCCCTCGGGGAGCTCCTACGAGCAGTACTTC	CASRPSGSSYEQYF
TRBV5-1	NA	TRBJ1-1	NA	TGCGCCAGCAGCTCAATCGGGGCCTCGAACACTGAAGCTTTCTTT	CASSSIGASNTEAFF
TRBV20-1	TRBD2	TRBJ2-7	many	TGCAGTGCTAGGCGGAGCGGGGTATCCTACGAGCAGTACTTC	CSARRSGVSYEQYF
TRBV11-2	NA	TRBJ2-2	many	TGTGCCAGCAGCTCCCTTCTAACCCGTGGGGAGCTGTTTTTT	CASSSLLTRGELFF
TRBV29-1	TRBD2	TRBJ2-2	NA	TGCAGCGTTGACACCGGGACTAGAGTTCCCGGGGAGCTGTTTTTT	CSVDTGTRVPGELFF
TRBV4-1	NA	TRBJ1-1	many	TGCGCCAGCAGCCAAGGACAGCCCAACACTGAAGCTTTCTTT	CASSQGQPNTEAFF
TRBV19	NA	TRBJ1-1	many	TGTGCCAGTAATAGACAGATGAACACTGAAGCTTTCTTT	CASNRQMNTEAFF
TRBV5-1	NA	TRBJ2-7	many	TGCGCCAGCAGCTTGGGCTTTGGAGGCGCAGGTTACGAGCAGTACTTC	CASSLGFGGAGYEQYF
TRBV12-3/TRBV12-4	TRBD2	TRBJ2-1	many	TGTGCCAGCAGCCGCGGCAGTAGCGGGAGTACCAACAATGAGCAGTTCTTC	CASSRGSSGSTNNEQFF
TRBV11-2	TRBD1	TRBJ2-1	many	TGTGCCAGCACAGACAGGGGGGGGTACAATGAGCAGTTCTTC	CASTDRGGYNEQFF
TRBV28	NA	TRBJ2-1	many	TGTGCCAGCAGTTTGGGGCTAGCCGGGGCCAATGAGCAGTTCTTC	CASSLGLAGANEQFF
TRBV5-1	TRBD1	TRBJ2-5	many	TGTGCCAGCAGCCTCGGGACAGTTCAAGAGACCCAGTACTTC	CASSLGTVQETQYF
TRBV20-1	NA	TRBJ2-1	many	TGCAGTGCTCGTGCGGGGTCCACCTACAATGAGCAGTTCTTC	CSARAGSTYNEQFF
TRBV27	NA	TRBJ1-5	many	TGTGCCAGCAGTTTAGGGGAGGCGAGCAATCAGCCCCAGCATTTT	CASSLGEASNQPQHF
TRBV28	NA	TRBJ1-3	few	TGTGCCAGCAGCTCATACGGGGTGTCTGGAAACACCATATATTTT	CASSSYGVSGNTIYF
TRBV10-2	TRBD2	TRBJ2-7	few	TGCGCCAGCAGTGAGTCCGTTAGCGGGAACGAGCAGTACTTC	CASSESVSGNEQYF
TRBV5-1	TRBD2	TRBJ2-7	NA	TGCGCCAGCAGGGGACTAGCGGGAGAGAGGGAGCAGTACTTC	CASRGLAGEREQYF
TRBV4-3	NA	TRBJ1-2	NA	TGCGCCAGCAGCCAAATGGACAGCCTTGGGGCTAACTATGGCTACACCTTC	CASSQMDSLGANYGYTF
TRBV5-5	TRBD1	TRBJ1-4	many	TGTGCCAGCAGCTCACCGGGACAGGGGGCATTAAATGAAAAACTGTTTTTT	CASSSPGQGALNEKLFF
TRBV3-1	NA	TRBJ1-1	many	TGTGCCAGCAGCCAAGATGAGCTTCTGAACACTGAAGCTTTCTTT	CASSQDELLNTEAFF
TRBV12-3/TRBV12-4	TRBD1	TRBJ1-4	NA	TGTGCCAGCAGCCCCCCTTGGTGGAGGAAAGCGGGACAGTATAATGAAAAACTGTTTTTT	CASSPPWWRKAGQYNEKLFF
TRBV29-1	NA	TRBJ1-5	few	TGCAGCGATCCGGGACCGACCCGGCCCCAGCATTTT	CSDPGPTRPQHF
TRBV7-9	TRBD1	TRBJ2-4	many	TGTGCCAGCAGCTTAGCGGCAGGGGGTTCTGACATTCAGTACTTC	CASSLAAGGSDIQYF
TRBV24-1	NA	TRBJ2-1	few	TGTGCCACGGAGCTTAGCGGCTCCTACAATGAGCAGTTCTTC	CATELSGSYNEQFF
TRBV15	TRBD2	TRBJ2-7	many	TGTGCCACCAGCAGAGGACTAGCGGGTTACTACGAGCAGTACTTC	CATSRGLAGYYEQYF